This T cell receptor (beta chain) was obtained from a study of T cells in Graves' hyperthyroidism and ophthalmopathy (dated by TCRdb to about 2019). With respect to the entire study: Peripheral blood was sampled at the time of initial diagnosis, prior to any treatment. An independent validation cohort of under 20 hyperthyroidism patients and roughly 16 patients who later progressed to ophthalmopathy tested prospective prediction of ophthalmopathy. To identify TCR V-J signatures that set the groups apart, the researchers used a discovery cohort of about a hundred patients, made up of roughly 45 with Graves' ophthalmopathy and 55 to 65 with stable Graves' hyperthyroidism. Once sampling was done, hyperthyroidism patients were given methimazole at a starting dose of 30 mg daily, whereas ophthalmopathy patients were given high-dose intravenous methylprednisolone. According to the paper, TCR Vbeta CDR3 sequencing was carried out on some 130 peripheral blood samples, which came from more than 40 ophthalmopathy, about 75 hyperthyroidism and approximately 17 progressor patients. In roughly six Graves' hyperthyroidism patients, the study also compared T-cell repertoires from thyroid tissue with T-cell repertoires from blood. For training and testing, the 100 patients in the discovery cohort were randomly divided in a 7:3 ratio. Beyond this particular receptor, the publication reports: In validation, progression to ophthalmopathy was predicted by the model with more than 65% sensitivity and around 75% specificity, a median of roughly 6 months before onset. Blood samples also contained most of the expanded thyroid clonotypes (frequency above 0.001), which suggests that blood repertoires may reflect thyroid immune responses. No statistical method was used to fix the sample size in advance, and group allocation was not hidden from the investigators. Ophthalmopathy was separated from stable hyperthyroidism by a 13 V-J signature model, with roughly 88% sensitivity and about 84% specificity obtained in cross-validation and 80%/75% obtained in testing.

To note about this clonotype: The clone's antigen remains unknown. The record has no base qualities; no much larger clone is one base away.

Stable Graves' hyperthyroidism was defined as the absence of progression to ophthalmopathy over 18 months of follow-up. Hyperthyroidism patients were newly diagnosed, with disease duration under 2 months, and aged 18 to 65 years. Exclusion was applied to patients with uncontrolled infections, other autoimmune diseases, pregnancy or lactation. Diagnoses relied on clinical symptoms, serum thyroxine and TRAb, thyroid ultrasound and orbital computed tomography. PBMCs were isolated from roughly 10 ml of fresh peripheral blood by Ficoll-Paque density gradient centrifugation. Trizol reagent was used to extract total RNA, and RNA quality was then checked on an Agilent 2100 Bioanalyzer. CDR1 and CDR2 are read off the germline V gene (reference sequence) as DFQATT and SNEGSKA. Spanning cysteine to phenylalanine, the CDR3 consists of 14 amino acids. CDR3 DNA only is kept here, 42 bases in frame from base 1. At the junction V is shortened by 0 bases and J by 0 bases, with 8 bases in between.

TCR beta CDR3 regions were amplified from RNA transcripts. The TCR CDR3 was subjected to a first round of RT-PCR using the HTBI primer set and the Qiagen OneStep RT-PCR kit. Libraries were constructed in a second round of multiplex PCR, after which size selection and purification were performed. The libraries were sequenced on an Illumina HiSeq2000 using paired-end 100 bp reads. On the authors' methods: SOAPnuke was used to process the raw data, throwing out any read that contained adapters or uncalled bases, had a mean Phred below 15, or lacked an exact constant-primer or identifier match. High-quality paired reads were merged with COPE v1.2.5, and unique nucleotide sequences were defined as clonotypes. MiTCR v1.1 was used to align the clonotypes against IMGT TRBV, TRBD and TRBJ reference segments. Only V-J combinations with frequency above 0.0001, covering 99.2% of repertoires, were analysed. A TCS score was defined as the ratio between F50 (clonal expansion) and ExV (chaos), using BLOSUM62-based TCRdist between CDR3 peptides within each V-J. Welch's t-statistics and random forest reduced fewer than 550 V-J features to 13, which were used in a naive Bayes classifier (R e1071). Through fastp at Q25 and MiXCR, TCRdb rebuilt clones from the public reads, retaining in-frame beta chains. Identical CDR3 protein sequences are pooled into one entry, listed with their most common genes and DNA. The V and J calls were not made by the authors but by TCRdb's processing. The sample includes hundreds of thousands of distinct CDR3 sequences, with 14% observed a single time. Roughly 10% of the sample rests with the top ten.

This clonotype was sampled from a young woman with Graves' hyperthyroidism. Recombination connected TRBV20-1 to TRBJ1-1, with the D gene too uncertain to name. Input material: blood. The CDR3 region reads CSARDFTMNTEAFF. The sequenced DNA is TGCAGTGCTAGAGATTTCACTATGAACACTGAAGCTTTCTTT.